This TCR beta chain emerged from a study of T cells in Graves' hyperthyroidism and ophthalmopathy. Study background: Peripheral blood sampling occurred at initial diagnosis, before any treatment. The study, taken as a whole, reports: Peripheral blood also featured most of the thyroid clonotypes expanded above 0.001.

The germline V gene has CDR1 MDHEN and CDR2 SYDVKM. The V and J ends lost 2 bases and 3 bases respectively, with 13 bases between them. CDR3 length equals 15 residues. The source material, RNA transcripts, was used to amplify TCR beta CDR3 regions. Carried out on the TCR CDR3, a first-round RT-PCR used the HTBI primer set. TCRdb recomputed calls from the multiplex PCR reads with MiXCR, one row per CDR3 protein. The sample consists of fewer than 400,000 distinct CDR3 sequences, around 15% of them appearing once. This clonotype was observed many times. The antigen is unknown. The specimen sequenced was blood. This clonotype was sampled from a man in his forties or fifties with Graves' ophthalmopathy. The rearrangement joins TRBV28 to TRBJ2-5; D perhaps matches TRBD2 (6 bases). In nucleotides, the CDR3 is TGTGCCAGCAGTTTAATAGCGGAGAGGAAAGAGACCCAGTACTTC. It encodes CASSLIAERKETQYF.